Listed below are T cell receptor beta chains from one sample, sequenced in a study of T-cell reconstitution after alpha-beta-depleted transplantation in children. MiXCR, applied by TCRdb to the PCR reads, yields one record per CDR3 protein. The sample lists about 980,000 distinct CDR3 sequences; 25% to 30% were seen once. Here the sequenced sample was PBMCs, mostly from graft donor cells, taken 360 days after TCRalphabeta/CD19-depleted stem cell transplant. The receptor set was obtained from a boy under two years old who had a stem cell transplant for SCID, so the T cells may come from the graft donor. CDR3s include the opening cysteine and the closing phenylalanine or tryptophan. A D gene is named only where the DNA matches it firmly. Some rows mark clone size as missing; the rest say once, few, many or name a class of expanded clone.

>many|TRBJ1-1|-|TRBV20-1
CSAPGKGGEWDTEAFF
TGCAGTGCCCCCGGGAAGGGGGGTGAGTGGGACACTGAAGCTTTCTTT
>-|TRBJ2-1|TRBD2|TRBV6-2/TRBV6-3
CASSYSRLAGGQSSYNEQFF
TGTGCCAGCAGTTACTCGAGGCTAGCGGGGGGCCAAAGCTCCTACAATGAGCAGTTCTTC
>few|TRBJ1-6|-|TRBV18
CASSPQTADNSPLHF
TGTGCCAGCTCACCCCAGACAGCGGATAATTCACCCCTCCACTTT
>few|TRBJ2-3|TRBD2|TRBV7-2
CASSFLLLAGGGDTQYF
TGTGCCAGCAGCTTCCTCCTTCTAGCGGGGGGGGGCGATACGCAGTATTTT
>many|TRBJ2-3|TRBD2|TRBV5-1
CASSRGLAGFTDTQYF
TGCGCCAGCAGCCGGGGACTAGCGGGGTTCACAGATACGCAGTATTTT
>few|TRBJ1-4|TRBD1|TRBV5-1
CASSLGTGWSEKLFF
TGCGCCAGCAGCCTAGGGACAGGGTGGAGTGAAAAACTGTTTTTT
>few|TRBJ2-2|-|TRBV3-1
CASSQESAGELFF
TGTGCCAGCAGCCAAGAGTCGGCCGGGGAGCTGTTTTTT
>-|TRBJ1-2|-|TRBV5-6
CASSLDVRYYGYTF
TGTGCCAGCAGCTTGGACGTACGGTATTATGGCTACACCTTC
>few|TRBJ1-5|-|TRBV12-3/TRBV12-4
CASSLGGSRNNQPQHF
TGTGCCAGCAGTTTAGGAGGGAGTCGGAACAATCAGCCCCAGCATTTT
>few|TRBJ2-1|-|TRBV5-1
CASSLMERGAYNEQFF
TGCGCCAGCAGCTTGATGGAGAGGGGGGCCTACAATGAGCAGTTCTTC
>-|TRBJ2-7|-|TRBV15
CATSPTLTGSYEQYF
TGTGCCACCAGCCCAACCTTAACAGGTTCCTACGAGCAGTACTTC
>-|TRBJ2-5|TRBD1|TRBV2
CASWSDRDRVLQETQYF
TGTGCCAGCTGGTCCGACCGGGACAGGGTACTTCAAGAGACCCAGTACTTC
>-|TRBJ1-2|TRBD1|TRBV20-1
CSASGGGPYGYTF
TGCAGTGCTAGTGGAGGGGGCCCCTATGGCTACACCTTC
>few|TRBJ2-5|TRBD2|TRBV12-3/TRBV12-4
CASRPIAGGLETQYF
TGTGCCAGCAGACCTATAGCGGGGGGGCTTGAGACCCAGTACTTC
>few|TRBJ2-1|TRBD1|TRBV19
CASSIGGTGALMGRYNEQFF
TGTGCCAGTAGTATAGGGGGGACAGGGGCGTTGATGGGACGTTACAATGAGCAGTTCTTC
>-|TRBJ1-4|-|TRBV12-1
CASSLRTAGNEKLFF
TGTGCCAGCAGCTTAAGGACAGCTGGTAATGAAAAACTGTTTTTT
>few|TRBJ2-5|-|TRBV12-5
CASGSGLQETQYF
TGTGCTAGTGGTTCGGGCCTCCAAGAGACCCAGTACTTC
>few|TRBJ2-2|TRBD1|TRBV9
CASTPGGTGELFF
TGTGCCAGCACCCCAGGGGGCACCGGGGAGCTGTTTTTT
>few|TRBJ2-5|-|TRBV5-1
CASSWGAQETQYF
TGCGCCAGCAGCTGGGGAGCTCAAGAGACCCAGTACTTC
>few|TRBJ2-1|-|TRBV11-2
CASSSIFEGHQRYEQFF
TGTGCCAGCAGCTCGATCTTCGAGGGACACCAAAGATATGAGCAGTTCTTC
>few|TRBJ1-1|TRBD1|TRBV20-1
CSARQDRMNTEAFF
TGCAGTGCTAGACAGGACAGGATGAACACTGAAGCTTTCTTT
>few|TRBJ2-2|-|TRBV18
CASSPREAGELFF
TGTGCCAGCTCACCACGGGAGGCCGGGGAGCTGTTTTTT
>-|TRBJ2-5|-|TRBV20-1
CSARDYEETQYF
TGCAGTGCTAGGGACTACGAAGAGACCCAGTACTTC
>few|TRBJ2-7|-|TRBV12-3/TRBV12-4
CASSLAAGLSYEQYF
TGTGCCAGCAGTTTGGCGGCGGGGCTCTCCTACGAGCAGTACTTC
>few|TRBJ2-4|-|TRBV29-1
CSVALLAKNIQYF
TGCAGCGTTGCCCTCCTAGCCAAAAACATTCAGTACTTC
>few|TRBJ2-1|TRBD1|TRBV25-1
CASSERGTGGNEQFF
TGTGCCAGCAGTGAGAGGGGGACAGGGGGAAATGAGCAGTTCTTC
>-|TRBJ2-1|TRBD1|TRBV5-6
CASSLLGQAYNEQFF
TGTGCCAGCAGCTTGTTGGGACAGGCTTACAATGAGCAGTTCTTC
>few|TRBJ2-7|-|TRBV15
CATSRDPGYISYEQYF
TGTGCCACCAGCAGAGATCCCGGTTACATCTCCTACGAGCAGTACTTC
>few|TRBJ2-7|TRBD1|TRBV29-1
CSVETGGTEQYF
TGCAGCGTTGAGACAGGGGGCACCGAGCAGTACTTC
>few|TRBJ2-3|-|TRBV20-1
CSASSLQGSGTSTDTQYF
TGCAGTGCTAGTTCCCTACAGGGGAGCGGGACTAGCACAGATACGCAGTATTTT
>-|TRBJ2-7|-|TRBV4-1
CASSRLLYYEQYF
TGCGCCAGCAGCCGCCTGCTTTACTACGAGCAGTACTTC
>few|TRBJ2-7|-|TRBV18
CASSRLGDEQYF
TGTGCCAGCTCAAGACTGGGGGACGAGCAGTACTTC
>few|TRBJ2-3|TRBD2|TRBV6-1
CASTRYGGRADTQYF
TGTGCCAGCACCCGTTACGGGGGGAGGGCAGATACGCAGTATTTT
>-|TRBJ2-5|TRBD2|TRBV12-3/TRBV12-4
CASSLEASGGRGETQYF
TGTGCCAGCAGTTTGGAGGCTAGCGGGGGCCGGGGAGAGACCCAGTACTTC
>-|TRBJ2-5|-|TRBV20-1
CSAPPTGSPETQYF
TGCAGTGCTCCTCCAACAGGGTCGCCAGAGACCCAGTACTTC